These T cell receptor beta chains were read from a single sample in a study of blood T cells in healthy people across ages. TCRdb re-derived calls from the 5' RACE reads in MiXCR, one entry per CDR3 protein. The table lists about 840,000 distinct CDR3 sequences, 25% to 30% of them singletons. These data also formed part of another study, on T cells of mothers and their children.

The sequencing sample was made of blood. These receptors all come from a woman in her thirties or forties in good health. The CDR3 runs from the conserved cysteine through the conserved F or W. Each record gives: J gene, D gene, V gene, clone size, CDR3 length, CDR3 protein, CDR3 DNA. A D gene is named only where the DNA matches it firmly. The size of a clone is reported for some rows only, either as once, few or many, or as a class for expanded clones.

>TRBJ2-5|TRBD2|TRBV12-3/TRBV12-4|many|16
CASSPTSGFPQETQYF
TGTGCCAGCAGTCCGACTAGCGGGTTTCCCCAAGAGACCCAGTACTTC
>TRBJ2-1|.|TRBV11-2|.|15
CASSLGGLGLAEQFF
TGTGCCAGCAGCTTAGGAGGTTTAGGGCTGGCTGAGCAGTTCTTC
>TRBJ2-5|.|TRBV3-1|.|15
CASSQGLVEGGEQYF
TGTGCCAGCAGCCAAGGGCTAGTCGAGGGCGGTGAGCAGTACTTC
>TRBJ1-2|TRBD1|TRBV5-6|.|15
CASSSPTGGDYGYTF
TGTGCCAGCAGTTCGCCGACAGGGGGGGACTATGGCTACACCTTC
>TRBJ2-2|TRBD2|TRBV20-1|.|16
CSANNRGGGNTGELFF
TGCAGTGCTAATAACCGGGGGGGAGGGAACACCGGGGAGCTGTTTTTT
>TRBJ1-4|TRBD1|TRBV15|few|15
CATSVDRGANEKLFF
TGTGCCACCAGCGTGGACAGGGGTGCTAATGAAAAACTGTTTTTT
>TRBJ2-1|TRBD2|TRBV4-2|.|15
CASSPQAGENGEQFF
TGTGCCAGCAGCCCTCAAGCGGGGGAGAATGGTGAGCAGTTCTTC
>TRBJ1-2|.|TRBV20-1|.|13
CSAPGQVNYGYTF
TGCAGTGCCCCAGGGCAGGTTAACTATGGCTACACCTTC
>TRBJ1-6|TRBD1|TRBV7-9|.|19
CASSPRGQGEAVFNSPLHF
TGTGCCAGCAGCCCCAGAGGACAGGGGGAGGCGGTTTTTAATTCACCCCTCCACTTT
>TRBJ2-5|TRBD2|TRBV7-2|many|18
CASSLDGTSGLYQETQYF
TGTGCCAGCAGCTTAGACGGGACTAGCGGACTGTACCAAGAGACCCAGTACTTC
>TRBJ1-4|.|TRBV7-2|many|15
CASSLRVAGVEKLFF
TGTGCCAGCAGCTTAAGGGTGGCAGGGGTTGAAAAACTGTTTTTT
>TRBJ1-2|TRBD1|TRBV7-2|many|14
CASSRDRTTYGYTF
TGTGCCAGCAGCCGGGACAGGACTACCTATGGCTACACCTTC
>TRBJ1-4|.|TRBV7-2|few|14
CASSFPGRVEKLFF
TGTGCCAGCAGCTTTCCGGGACGAGTTGAAAAACTGTTTTTT
>TRBJ2-5|TRBD2|TRBV3-1|many|16
CASSSTSGGFGETQYF
TGTGCCAGCAGTTCGACTAGCGGGGGATTCGGGGAGACCCAGTACTTC
>TRBJ2-7|TRBD1|TRBV5-1|.|13
CASSLGQGAKQYF
TGCGCCAGCAGCTTGGGGCAGGGGGCCAAGCAGTACTTC
>TRBJ2-5|.|TRBV12-3/TRBV12-4|many|13
CASSFYRQETQYF
TGTGCCAGCAGTTTTTATAGGCAAGAGACCCAGTACTTC
>TRBJ2-7|.|TRBV12-3/TRBV12-4|.|13
CASSFPVSYEQYF
TGTGCCAGCAGTTTTCCCGTTTCCTACGAGCAGTACTTC